The 13 T cell receptor beta chains presented below share a single source sample, sequenced in a study of OX40 agonist ivuxolimab in advanced cancers. Repertoires were generated with immunoSEQ multiplex PCR, while TCRdb's copy carries only in-frame clones and drops some. The profile shows tens of thousands of clones, over 75% of them singletons. Specimen: CD4+ or CD8+ T cells sorted from blood, collected in a trial of the OX40 agonist ivuxolimab. The receptors stem from an adult with an advanced solid tumor such as melanoma, head and neck, liver or kidney cancer.

The gene calls are TRBV6-1 and TRBJ2-7, with 9 bases matching TRBD1. CDR1 MNHNS and CDR2 SASEGT come from the germline V gene. The V segment lost 5 bases and the J segment 2 bases; nucleotides outside the gene matches: 7. The CDR3 is made up of 15 amino acids. The CDR3 nucleotides are TGTGCCAGCAGTTTTACAGGGGGCGCGACCTACGAGCAGTACTTC. It encodes CASSFTGGATYEQYF.

This rearrangement joins TRBV11-3 to TRBJ2-2; D possibly uses TRBD1 or TRBD2 (6 bases each). CDR1 is SGHNT and CDR2 is YENEEA in the germline V gene. The CDR3 extends over 15 amino acids. Trimming left V 7 bases short and J 7 bases short, with 19 bases between. The CDR3 sequence is CASMMRWGAVGELFF. The CDR3 DNA follows: TGTGCCAGCATGATGCGATGGGGGGCCGTCGGGGAGCTGTTTTTT.

The chain is built from TRBV6-5 and TRBJ1-5; D may be TRBD1 (5 bases). The CDR3 is 15 amino acids. Trimming took off 7 bases at V and 1 base at J, with 14 bases between the two ends. The V gene's germline CDR1 is MNHEY and CDR2 SVGAGI. CDR3 in DNA: TGTGCCAGCATCCTCCGGGGGATGAGCAATCAGCCCCAGCATTTT. Its translation is CASILRGMSNQPQHF.

The chain has TRBV11-2 and TRBJ2-7; possibly TRBD2 for D (6 bases). CDR1 is SGHAT, CDR2 FQNNGV, per germline. Trimming removed 0 bases at V and 5 bases at J, with 8 bases between. The CDR3 spans 13 residues. The CDR3 nucleotides read TGTGCCAGCAGCTTAGATCCGGGGGACGAGCAGTACTTC. Protein product: CASSLDPGDEQYF.

This clone has just a few counts. The chain is built from TRBV5-1 and TRBJ2-7; tentatively, D is TRBD1 (6 bases). The ends were cut back, 2 bases at V and 5 bases at J, with 14 bases in the middle. The CDR3 covers 14 residues. Germline V gene data show CDR1 as SGHRS and CDR2 as YFSETQ. The CDR3 loop reads CASSFLVTGNEQYF. As DNA, the CDR3 is TGCGCCAGCAGCTTTTTGGTTACAGGGAACGAGCAGTACTTC.

DNA of the CDR3: TGTGCCAGCAGCCCTGCTCCGGGCCCCCTGGAGACCCAGTACTTC. Amino acids: CASSPAPGPLETQYF. This chain connects TRBV27 to TRBJ2-5; no clear D. CDR3 length equals 15 residues. CDR1 is MNHEY, CDR2 SMNVEV, per germline (reference sequence). V lost 6 bases and J lost 5, with 19 bases in between.

V is TRBV14 and J is TRBJ2-1; TRBD1 is a possible D gene (5 bases). The length of the CDR3 is 13 residues. The germline V gene encodes CDR1 SGHDN and CDR2 FVKESK. The V end lost 0 bases, the J end lost 16 bases, and 16 bases lay between the germline ends. The CDR3 is CASSQDGVRVIFF. The CDR3 region has the DNA TGTGCCAGCAGCCAAGATGGCGTCAGGGTAATTTTCTTC.

In this sample, this clone turned up a few times. The CDR3 protein is CASSLRASGSRADTQYF. The CDR3 DNA sequence: TGTGCCAGCAGTTTGAGGGCTAGCGGGAGCAGGGCAGATACGCAGTATTTT. The chain is built from TRBV28 and TRBJ2-3, with TRBD2 matching over 10 bases. J gave up 4 bases and V 3 bases, and 10 bases lay outside the gene matches. Germline assignment: CDR1 MDHEN and CDR2 SYDVKM. The CDR3 spans 17 residues. The complete variable domain, with remaining parts taken from reference TRBV28 and TRBJ2-3, reads DVKVTQSSRYLVKRTGEKVFLECVQDMDHENMFWYRQDPGLGLRLIYFSYDVKMKEKGDIPEGYSVSREKKERFSLILESASTNQTSMYLCASSLRASGSRADTQYFGPGTRLTVL.

The chain couples TRBV18 to TRBJ2-7, with TRBD2 matching 8 bases. The germline V gene encodes CDR1 KGHSH and CDR2 LQKENI. The CDR3 spans 15 residues. The trim removed 0 bases at V and 3 bases at J, leaving 4 bases unmatched. CDR3 loop: CASSPPSSGSYEQYF. The CDR3 DNA follows: TGTGCCAGCTCACCACCGTCGAGCGGGAGCTACGAGCAGTACTTC.

As concerns this clone: One end of the junction does not line up with germline, which may come from a read error. V usage is TRBV5-3 and J usage is TRBJ2-4; no reliable D call. TRBV5-3 is annotated as an ORF whose role is uncertain. The CDR3 runs 15 residues. The CDR3 is CASSFVEVSKNIQYF. The CDR3 nucleotides are TGTGCCAGCAGCTTTGTAGAAGTTTCCAAAAACATTCAGTACTTC.

The chain uses TRBV25-1 and TRBJ1-1; D is uncertain. V gave up 6 bases and J gave up 7 bases, with 9 bases separating them. From germline, CDR1 is MGHDK and CDR2 SYGVNS. The CDR3 covers 11 residues. The CDR3 DNA follows: TGTGCCAGCAGGAGCCTCTTTGAAGCTTTCTTT. It specifies CASRSLFEAFF.

The genes are TRBV5-5 and TRBJ1-1; D is uncertain. CDR1 and CDR2 (germline): SGHKS, YYEKEE (reference sequence). The CDR3 totals 16 residues. V was trimmed by 0 bases and J by 3 bases, leaving 15 bases between them. CDR3 in DNA: TGTGCCAGCAGCTTGGAGTGGATCAGGATTTACACTGAAGCTTTCTTT. Translation gives CASSLEWIRIYTEAFF.

V is TRBV11-2 and J is TRBJ2-7, with 8 bases matching TRBD1. CDR1 is SGHAT, CDR2 FQNNGV, per germline. V shed 5 bases and J 2 bases; nucleotides not matched to a gene: 8. The CDR3 is 15 amino acids. The CDR3 region has the DNA TGTGCCAGCAGCCCTTACCTGACAGGGGCCTACGAGCAGTACTTC. Protein: CASSPYLTGAYEQYF.